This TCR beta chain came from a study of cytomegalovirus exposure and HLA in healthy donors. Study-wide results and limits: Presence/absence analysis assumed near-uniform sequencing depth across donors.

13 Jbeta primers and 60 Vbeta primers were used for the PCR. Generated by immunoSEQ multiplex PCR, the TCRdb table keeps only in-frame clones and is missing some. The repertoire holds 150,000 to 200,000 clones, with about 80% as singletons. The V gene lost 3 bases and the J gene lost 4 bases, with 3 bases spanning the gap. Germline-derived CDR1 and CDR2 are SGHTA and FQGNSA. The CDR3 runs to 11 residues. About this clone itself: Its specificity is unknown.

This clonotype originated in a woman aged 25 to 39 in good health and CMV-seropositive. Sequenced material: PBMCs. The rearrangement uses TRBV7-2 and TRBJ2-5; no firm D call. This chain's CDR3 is CASSFGETQYF. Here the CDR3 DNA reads TGTGCCAGCAGCTTCGGAGAGACCCAGTACTTC.